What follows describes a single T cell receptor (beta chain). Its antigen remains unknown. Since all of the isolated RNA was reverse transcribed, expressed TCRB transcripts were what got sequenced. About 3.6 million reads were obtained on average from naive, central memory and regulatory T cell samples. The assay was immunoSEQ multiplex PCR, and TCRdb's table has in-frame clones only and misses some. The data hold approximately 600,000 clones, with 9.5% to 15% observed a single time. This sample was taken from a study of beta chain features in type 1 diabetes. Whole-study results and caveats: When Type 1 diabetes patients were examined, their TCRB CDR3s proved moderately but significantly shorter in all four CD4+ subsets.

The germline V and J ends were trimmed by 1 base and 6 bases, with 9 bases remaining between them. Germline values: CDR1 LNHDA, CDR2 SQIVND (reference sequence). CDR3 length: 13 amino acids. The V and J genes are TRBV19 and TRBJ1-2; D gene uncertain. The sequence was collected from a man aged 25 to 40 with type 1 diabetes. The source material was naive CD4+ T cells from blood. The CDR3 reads CASSIGNTDGYTF. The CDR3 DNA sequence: TGTGCCAGTAGTATAGGTAACACAGATGGCTACACCTTC.